Each of the 6 T cell receptor beta chains below was sequenced from the same sample in a study of T-cell reconstitution after alpha-beta-depleted transplantation in children. Unique molecular identifiers were built into the TCRbeta library. Via MiXCR, TCRdb re-called the PCR reads, giving one row per CDR3 protein. The repertoire holds 490,000 or so distinct CDR3 sequences, with roughly a tenth as singletons. Here the sequenced sample was PBMCs, taken before TCRalphabeta/CD19-depleted stem cell transplant. These receptors all come from a child aged 2-15 years with inherited bone marrow failure, due to receive a stem cell transplant.

This clonotype has a count of ten or more. The rearrangement joins TRBV12-3 or TRBV12-4 to TRBJ2-3, with TRBD1 matching 8 bases. This CDR3 is 14 amino acids long. V gave up 6 bases and J gave up 2 bases; unmatched junction bases: 4. The CDR3 sequence is CASSRTGFTDTQYF. The DNA of the CDR3 is TGTGCCAGCAGCCGGACAGGGTTCACAGATACGCAGTATTTT.

Turning to this clonotype: Since a much larger clone is just one base distant, this may be a read error. The chain combines TRBV5-1 with TRBJ2-3; the D is unclear. Trimming stripped 0 bases from V and 2 bases from J, with 7 bases between. There are 14 residues in the CDR3. The V gene's germline CDR1 is SGHRS and CDR2 YFSETQ. The CDR3 spells CASSLVTVTDTQYF. Here the CDR3 DNA reads TGCGCCAGCAGCTTGGTTACAGTCACAGATACGCAGTATTTT.

This clonotype showed up many times. The rearrangement joins TRBV24-1 to TRBJ2-1, with 7 nucleotides matching TRBD2. CDR1 KGHDR and CDR2 SFDVKD come from the germline V gene. The trim removed 1 base at V and 8 bases at J, leaving 7 bases unmatched. The CDR3 runs 15 residues. CDR3 DNA: TGTGCCACCAGTGATTTAGTCGCGGGAGCCGATGAGCAGTTCTTC. Protein sequence: CATSDLVAGADEQFF.

At least ten counts were recorded for this clonotype. This sequence joins TRBV7-2 and TRBJ2-3; the D is unclear. Trimming stripped 2 bases from V and 6 bases from J, with 9 bases between. This CDR3 is 13 amino acids long. Looked up from germline, CDR1 is SGHTA and CDR2 is FQGNSA. DNA of the CDR3: TGTGCCAGCAGCTTATGGGTTTGGGATACGCAGTATTTT. This encodes CASSLWVWDTQYF.

This clonotype was found many times. The chain is built from TRBV29-1 and TRBJ2-1, with 7 bases fitting TRBD1. Losses at the gene ends were 5 bases for V and 8 bases for J; bases not matched to a gene: 0. Germline V gene data show CDR1 as SQVTM and CDR2 as ANQGSEA. The CDR3 contains 10 residues. The CDR3 bases are TGCAGCGTTCAGGGGGATGAGCAGTTCTTC. Amino acid sequence: CSVQGDEQFF.

In this sample, this clonotype turned up many times. V and J are TRBV5-1 and TRBJ2-1; 7 nucleotides line up with TRBD2. The CDR3 is 14 residues long. Germline trimming cut 0 bases from V and 5 bases from J; bases unmatched to any gene: 2. The germline gives CDR1 SGHRS, CDR2 YFSETQ. The chain's CDR3 is CASSLVAGDNEQFF. Here the CDR3 DNA reads TGCGCCAGCAGCTTGGTTGCGGGAGACAATGAGCAGTTCTTC. The full variable domain, rest sourced from reference TRBV5-1 and TRBJ2-1, is KAGVTQTPRYLIKTRGQQVTLSCSPISGHRSVSWYQQTPGQGLQFLFEYFSETQRNKGNFPGRFSGRQFSNSRSEMNVSTLELGDSALYLCASSLVAGDNEQFFGPGTRLTVL.